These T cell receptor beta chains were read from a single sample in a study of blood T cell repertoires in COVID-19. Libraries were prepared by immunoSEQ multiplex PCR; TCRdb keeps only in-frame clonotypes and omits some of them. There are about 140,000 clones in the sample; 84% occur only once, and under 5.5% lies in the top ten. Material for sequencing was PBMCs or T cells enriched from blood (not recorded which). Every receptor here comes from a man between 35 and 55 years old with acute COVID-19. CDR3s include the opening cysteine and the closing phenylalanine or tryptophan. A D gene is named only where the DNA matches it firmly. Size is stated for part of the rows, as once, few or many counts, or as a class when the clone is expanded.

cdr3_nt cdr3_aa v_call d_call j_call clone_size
TGTGCCAGCAGCAAACTTCTCCCGGGACAGTGGCCTTGCGGGGCCAACGTCCTGACTTTC CASSKLLPGQWPCGANVLTF TRBV21-1 NA TRBJ2-6 once
TGTGCCAGCGGACATTCGCACACCGGGGAGCTGTTTTTT CASGHSHTGELFF TRBV6-1 NA TRBJ2-2 many
TGTGCCAGCAGCAACACAGGGGGCTCTTACAATGAGCAGTTCTTC CASSNTGGSYNEQFF TRBV5-4 TRBD1 TRBJ2-1 once
TGTGCCAGCAGTTTAGGGACAGGGGGACCCTACGAGCAGTACTTC CASSLGTGGPYEQYF TRBV7-9 TRBD1 TRBJ2-7 few
TGCGCCAGCAGCGTTGGACAGGGGAGCCAGCCCCAGCATTTT CASSVGQGSQPQHF TRBV5-1 TRBD1 TRBJ1-5 NA
TGTGCCAGCAGTGAGACAGGGACCGACTTAGATACGCAGTATTTT CASSETGTDLDTQYF TRBV6-4 TRBD1 TRBJ2-3 NA
TGTGCCAGCAGTGAAGGATGGCAGGGTGACACTGAAGCTTTCTTT CASSEGWQGDTEAFF TRBV6-1 NA TRBJ1-1 NA
TGTGCCAGTAGTATTGCGCCAGGGAACACCGGGGAGCTGTTTTTT CASSIAPGNTGELFF TRBV19 NA TRBJ2-2 NA
TGCGCCAGCAGCCAAGCCGGGACAGCGAACACCGGGGAGCTGTTTTTT CASSQAGTANTGELFF TRBV4-3 TRBD1 TRBJ2-2 NA
TGTGCCAGCAGCGTAGGTGGGACTAGCGGGAGTCCCACTAGCACAGATACGCAGTATTTT CASSVGGTSGSPTSTDTQYF TRBV9 TRBD2 TRBJ2-3 NA
TGCGCCAGCAGCCTACCCTCCACAGGAGATACGCAGTATTTT CASSLPSTGDTQYF TRBV5-1 NA TRBJ2-3 NA
TGTGCCAGCAGCCTAACAGCGGGCCAGCCCCAGCATTTT CASSLTAGQPQHF TRBV7-9 NA TRBJ1-5 once
TGTGCCAGCACCAGGGCGCAGAGCAATCAGCCCCAGCATTTT CASTRAQSNQPQHF TRBV28 NA TRBJ1-5 NA
TGCAGCGTTTCCGGGGGGGGCCGAGAGACCCAGTACTTC CSVSGGGRETQYF TRBV29-1 TRBD2 TRBJ2-5 NA
TGTGCCAGCAGTTCCTCGTGGGGCGGCGGGGAGCTGTTTTTT CASSSSWGGGELFF TRBV27 NA TRBJ2-2 once
TGTGCCAGCAGCTTGGATCAGGTGATATATGGCTACACCTTC CASSLDQVIYGYTF TRBV5-4 NA TRBJ1-2 NA
TGTGCCAGCAGCTTACCTGCAGGGCCCTACGAGCAGTACTTC CASSLPAGPYEQYF TRBV7-9 NA TRBJ2-7 few
TGCGCCAGCAGCCCTCGGGGGGACACCGGGGAGCTGTTTTTT CASSPRGDTGELFF TRBV4-3 TRBD2 TRBJ2-2 NA
TGTGCCAGCAGCTCGACCCTGGGGGGGGGCGAGCAGTACTTC CASSSTLGGGEQYF TRBV5-4 TRBD2 TRBJ2-7 NA
TGTGCCAGCAGTTCCCCCTCTACTAGTAACTACGAGCAGTACTTC CASSSPSTSNYEQYF TRBV28 NA TRBJ2-7 NA
TGTGCCAGCACCTCGCCCGGGACAGAGATTACCGGGGAGCTGTTTTTT CASTSPGTEITGELFF TRBV28 TRBD1 TRBJ2-2 NA
TGTGCCAGCAGCCACCCAGGGGACTACTTGGCCCAGTACTTC CASSHPGDYLAQYF TRBV3-1/TRBV3-2 NA TRBJ2-5 once
TGTGCCAGCAGCCCACAGGGGTCCAAAAACATTCAGTACTTC CASSPQGSKNIQYF TRBV7-2 TRBD1 TRBJ2-4 NA
TGTGCCATCAGTCAGGACAAAGGGGAGACCCAGTACTTC CAISQDKGETQYF TRBV10-3 NA TRBJ2-5 NA
TGTGCCAGCAGCGTAGCTCAGGCTAGCGGGAGCACAGATACGCAGTATTTT CASSVAQASGSTDTQYF TRBV9 TRBD2 TRBJ2-3 NA